Each of the 3 T cell receptor beta chains below was sequenced from the same sample in a study of CD8 T cells in Susac syndrome. cDNA came from around 0.54 to 1 ug RNA primed by random hexamers. TCRdb analysed the immunoSEQ multiplex PCR reads with MiXCR anew, one entry per CDR3 protein. The sample has about 140,000 distinct CDR3 sequences; approximately 95% are singletons. Sequencing used CD8+ T cells from PBMCs. These receptor sequences come from a human donor with Susac syndrome.

The chain couples TRBV28 to TRBJ2-7, with D unresolved. The length of the CDR3 is 13 residues. Per germline, CDR1 MDHEN and CDR2 SYDVKM. V was trimmed by 3 bases and J by 2 bases, leaving 8 bases between them. The DNA of the CDR3 is TGTGCCAGCAGTTTGCGGCAGACCTACGAGCAGTACTTC. It translates to CASSLRQTYEQYF. Combining the CDR3 with reference TRBV28 and TRBJ2-7 gives the whole variable domain DVKVTQSSRYLVKRTGEKVFLECVQDMDHENMFWYRQDPGLGLRLIYFSYDVKMKEKGDIPEGYSVSREKKERFSLILESASTNQTSMYLCASSLRQTYEQYFGPGTRLTVT.

The chain has TRBV20-1 and TRBJ2-1, with TRBD2 matching 7 bases. Per the germline V gene, CDR1 is DFQATT and CDR2 is SNEGSKA (reference sequence). This CDR3 has 17 residues. J lost 9 bases, V lost 0 bases, and 17 bases had no gene match. CDR3 bases: TGCAGTGCTAGAGATCCCAAGAGGGCGGGAGTTCTTGCTGAGCAGTTCTTC. This codes for CSARDPKRAGVLAEQFF.

The chain carries TRBV4-1 and TRBJ2-5; 8 nucleotides agree with TRBD1. The V segment lost 1 base and the J segment 5 bases; nucleotides outside the gene matches: 9. Germline assignment: CDR1 MGHRA and CDR2 YSYEKL. The CDR3 contains 16 residues. CDR3 sequence (DNA): TGCGCCAGCAGCCAAGGCCCACAGGGGGTAGGGGAGACCCAGTACTTC. Protein: CASSQGPQGVGETQYF.